These T cell receptor beta chains were read from a single sample in a study of circulating CD8 cells and anti-PD-1 response in melanoma. TCRdb ran MiXCR on the reads and lists one entry per CDR3 protein. The sample has 960 or so distinct CDR3 sequences, approximately 5.2% seen once. Sample: CD8+ T cells from PBMCs, taken at baseline or after one month of anti-PD-1 therapy (not recorded which). All receptors come from a human donor with melanoma. The CDR3 runs from the conserved cysteine through the conserved F or W. D genes are given only for firm matches.

NA,TRBV28,CASSPYSSSYNEQFF
NA,TRBV19,CASTRTSTDTQYF
NA,TRBV7-3,CASSSAYEQYF
NA,TRBV28,CASNPAANEAFF
NA,TRBV7-2,CASSLESRGRGYTF
TRBD1,TRBV19,CASSIGQGLSYEQYF
NA,TRBV29-1,CSVAVHTNTEAFF
NA,TRBV27,CASGDSRQYEQYF
NA,TRBV28,CASTLQGRGAYGYTF
NA,TRBV29-1,CSVEGSTDTQYF
NA,TRBV28,CASSLNNEQFF
NA,TRBV2,CASSAVSYNEQFF
NA,TRBV12-3/TRBV12-4,CASSSDSNQPQHF
NA,TRBV19,CASSITRGYNEQFF
NA,TRBV29-1,CSTPPGYTF
NA,TRBV7-3,CAISSAYEQYF
TRBD2,TRBV28,CASSLYVAGVETQYF
NA,TRBV2,CASSGAITVGTGELFF
NA,TRBV14,CASSPRRGNTEAFF
NA,TRBV29-1,CSVVSKKSSYEQYF
NA,TRBV27,CASSLVGNWGDTQYF
NA,TRBV18,CASSPGPGFDQPQHF
NA,TRBV4-1,CASSQFSGSTDTQYF
NA,TRBV10-1,CAGEGPVGSPLHF
NA,TRBV19,CASSISGYRDPLPWPQHF
TRBD2,TRBV7-9,CASSPSGSSTDTQYF
NA,TRBV19,CASSIAGDFYGYTF
NA,TRBV28,CASSLGPSNEQFF
TRBD2,TRBV5-6,CASSRLAGTESTDTQYF
NA,TRBV19,CASSTEGTYGYTF
NA,TRBV14,CASSQGRGLVNEQFF
NA,TRBV27,CASSLSSGVHTYTGELFF
NA,TRBV20-1,CSARTPQGDEQYF
TRBD1,TRBV24-1,CATSETTGGQETQYF
NA,TRBV29-1,CSVFQGGHNEQFF
TRBD2,TRBV19,CASSIGLVAQYF
NA,TRBV28,CASSPGTSSSETQYF
NA,TRBV2,CASSGGGLAKNIQYF
TRBD1,TRBV28,CASSLFPGQPTDTQYF
TRBD1,TRBV4-1,CASSHRTGAWEQFF
NA,TRBV25-1,CASSDPKKGMNTEAFF
NA,TRBV30,CAWSVLGSDEQFF
NA,TRBV20-1,CSARDLRDYEQYF
NA,TRBV7-3,CASSAGSGYEQYF
NA,TRBV11-2,CASSSFSGGVKETQYF
NA,TRBV27,CASSLRPGGAPSGYTF
NA,TRBV19,CATFTGLAEAFF